This TCR beta chain was obtained from a study of early T cells in non-severe SARS-CoV-2 infection. A single record per CDR3 protein comes from TCRdb applying MiXCR to the 5' RACE reads. This sample yields about 86,000 distinct CDR3 sequences, of which approximately 14% are seen a single time; about 6.7% belongs to the top ten. CDR1 and CDR2 (germline): MNHNY, SVGAGI (reference sequence). The CDR3 covers 13 residues. The V end was cut by 6 bases, the J end by 5 bases, with 13 bases between. The source of this sequence is an adult who was a healthcare worker with PCR-confirmed SARS-CoV-2 infection or an uninfected control (not recorded which). J is TRBJ1-2 and V is TRBV6-6; TRBD1 might be the D (5 bases). Sample: whole blood. The CDR3 loop is CASSSNTGYGYTF. The CDR3 DNA follows: TGTGCCAGCAGCTCCAACACAGGTTATGGCTACACCTTC.